These 5 T cell receptor beta chains were sequenced from one sample in a study of persistence of HIV-infected CD4 T cells. Their specific antigens are unknown. The stimulus was lysate of CMV-infected fibroblasts, approximately 9.7 ug/mL. Sorting of responding CD4+ T cells relied on upregulated CD40 ligand together with CD69. This was the immunoSEQ version 4 assay in survey mode. TCRdb's table, derived via immunoSEQ multiplex PCR, lists solely in-frame clones and lacks some. The sample gives some 16,000 clones, 65% of which show up once; approximately 9.2% is in the top ten. Sequences were derived from CD4+ T cells sorted from PBMCs after roughly 18-hour stimulation, sampled from a patient who received antiretroviral therapy. Receptors were obtained from an adult woman with HIV who was CMV-seropositive.

In its sample, this clone is medium-sized. The chain is built from TRBV7-3 and TRBJ2-2, with D unresolved. V was trimmed by 5 bases and J by 4 bases, leaving 5 bases between them. The CDR3 length is 12 residues. CDR1 is SGHTA, CDR2 FQGTGA, per germline. The CDR3 protein is CASSVSTGELFF. The CDR3 DNA reads as TGTGCCAGCAGCGTTTCCACCGGGGAGCTGTTTTTT. Variable domain in full (rest from reference TRBV7-3 and TRBJ2-2): GAGVSQTPSNKVTEKGKYVELRCDPISGHTALYWYRQSLGQGPEFLIYFQGTGAADDSGLPNDRFFAVRPEGSVSTLKIQRTERGDSAVYLCASSVSTGELFFGEGSRLTVL.

This clone showed up just a few times. This sequence joins TRBV27 and TRBJ1-2, with 7 bases matching TRBD1. The CDR3 is 15 amino acids. J was trimmed by 4 bases and V by 0 bases; bases with no gene match: 5. CDR1 and CDR2 (germline): MNHEY, SMNVEV (reference sequence). The CDR3 region is CASSLSPGQSYGYTF. The CDR3 nucleotides are TGTGCCAGCAGTTTATCGCCGGGACAGTCCTATGGCTACACCTTC.

The V call is TRBV12-3 or TRBV12-4, the J call TRBJ1-5; a weak D match, TRBD1 (6 bases). The CDR3 loop spans 13 amino acids. Trimming left V 6 bases short and J 4 bases short, with 10 bases between. CDR3 region: CASRRGVNQPQHF. The CDR3 nucleotides are TGTGCCAGCAGAAGGGGGGTAAATCAGCCCCAGCATTTT.

This clone was observed a few times. This chain connects TRBV24-1 to TRBJ1-1, with a possible D match to TRBD1 (6 bases). Between the trimmed V and J ends, which lost 3 bases and 6 bases, there was a span of 16 bases. Germline V lookup: CDR1 KGHDR, CDR2 SFDVKD. This CDR3 comprises 15 residues. The CDR3 DNA follows: TGTGCCACCAGTGATGGGGCAGGGGCGAATTCTGAAGCTTTCTTT. Protein sequence: CATSDGAGANSEAFF.

This clone was observed a few times. Here the CDR3 DNA reads TGTGCCTGGATCGGACAGGGGGCAGATACGCAGTATTTT. This codes for CAWIGQGADTQYF. V and J are TRBV30 and TRBJ2-3; 10 bases agree with TRBD1. The CDR3 has 13 residues. CDR1 is GTSNPN, CDR2 SVGIG, per germline (reference sequence). V lost 4 bases and J lost 4; bases outside the gene matches: 2.